The 9 T cell receptor beta chains listed next were all sequenced from one sample in a study of human T cells and chemical hapten exposure. Each CDR3 protein gets one entry after TCRdb re-called the RACE reads with MiXCR. The sample yields about 45,000 distinct CDR3 sequences, around 4.5% seen once. Indicated time point: healthy volunteer bleed at 2 weeks. Unseparated into fractions, whole blood served as the source from which total RNA was extracted. Source material: whole blood. The receptors originated from a human donor in good health. Some clones in this sample may be carry-over from other donors' samples.

The genes are TRBV4-1 and TRBJ1-5; TRBD1 might be the D (6 bases). Germline values: CDR1 MGHRA, CDR2 YSYEKL. The V gene lost 4 bases and the J gene lost 5 bases, with 18 bases spanning the gap. The CDR3 is 16 amino acids. The CDR3 here is CASSRGRGESHQPQHF. In nucleotides, the CDR3 is TGCGCCAGCAGCCGTGGAAGGGGGGAATCTCATCAGCCCCAGCATTTT.

This clonotype was counted at least ten times. The rearrangement uses TRBV9 and TRBJ1-4; 8 nucleotides line up with TRBD1. The germline V gene has CDR1 SGDLS and CDR2 YYNGEE. The length of the CDR3 is 15 residues. J lost 1 base, V lost 4 bases, and 3 bases had no gene match. The CDR3 sequence is CASSPGQGTNEKLFF. CDR3 sequence (DNA): TGTGCCAGCAGCCCCGGACAGGGAACTAATGAAAAACTGTTTTTT.

The V gene is TRBV6-5, the J gene TRBJ2-2, with D possibly being TRBD2 (6 bases). The CDR3 has 17 residues. Germline-derived CDR1 and CDR2 are MNHEY and SVGAGI. V dropped 8 bases and J dropped 2 bases, with 21 bases sitting between them. As DNA, the CDR3 is TGTGCCAGCGGGGAGGTTGTAGGGACTGATAACACCGGGGAGCTGTTTTTT. Residues: CASGEVVGTDNTGELFF.

This clonotype came up many times. V gene TRBV7-9 combines with J gene TRBJ1-1; 7 nucleotides align to TRBD1. The germline CDR1 and CDR2 sequences are SEHNR and FQNEAQ (reference sequence). The length of the CDR3 is 18 residues. V dropped 1 base and J dropped 0; count of bases not matched to a gene: 11. CDR3: CASSLEIKWDSMNTEAFF. CDR3 DNA sequence: TGTGCCAGCAGCTTAGAGATTAAGTGGGACAGCATGAACACTGAAGCTTTCTTT.

This clonotype was picked up many times. The rearrangement uses TRBV27 and TRBJ1-5; 8 nucleotides line up with TRBD1. The germline V gene has CDR1 MNHEY and CDR2 SMNVEV (reference sequence). The CDR3 has 14 residues. V gave up 6 bases and J gave up 5 bases; unmatched junction bases: 6. CDR3: CASSMTGEDQPQHF. DNA of the CDR3: TGTGCCAGCAGCATGACAGGGGAAGATCAGCCCCAGCATTTT.

This clonotype has a count of ten or more. The chain employs TRBV6-5 and TRBJ1-1; D gene ambiguous. The CDR3 contains 16 residues. CDR1 is MNHEY, CDR2 SVGAGI, per germline. Trimming stripped 6 bases from V and 1 base from J, with 18 bases between. For the CDR3, the DNA is TGTGCCAGCAGCTCAAACCCTCGATTACCGAACACTGAAGCTTTCTTT. This sequence encodes CASSSNPRLPNTEAFF.

V and J are TRBV5-1 and TRBJ2-3, with 16 bases aligning to TRBD2. The CDR3 covers 17 residues. V lost 3 bases and J lost 4; bases outside the gene matches: 5. Germline V gene data show CDR1 as SGHRS and CDR2 as YFSETQ. The CDR3 sequence is CASSWTGLAGGADTQYF. The DNA of the CDR3 is TGCGCCAGCAGCTGGACGGGACTAGCGGGGGGGGCAGATACGCAGTATTTT.

This clonotype was counted at least ten times. The chain joins TRBV6-1 to TRBJ2-2; D is unresolved. Germline V gene lookup returns CDR1 MNHNS and CDR2 SASEGT. CDR3 length: 13 amino acids. The V end lost 6 bases, the J end lost 4 bases, and 9 bases lay between the germline ends. In DNA form, the CDR3 reads TGTGCCAGCAGCAGAGATCTCACCGGGGAGCTGTTTTTT. Protein product: CASSRDLTGELFF.

This clonotype was seen at least ten times. The rearrangement links TRBV29-1 to TRBJ2-7; TRBD2 matches 7 bases. This CDR3 region has 14 residues. Unmatched junction bases numbered 7, after V lost 3 bases and J lost 2 bases. Germline loops: CDR1 SQVTM, CDR2 ANQGSEA. Here the CDR3 reads CSVDGGRGTYEQYF. CDR3 in DNA: TGCAGCGTTGATGGCGGGAGAGGGACCTACGAGCAGTACTTC.